This T cell receptor (beta chain) comes out of a study of T cells after yellow fever vaccination. Whole-study context: SMART-Seq v4 Ultra Low Input handled preparation of low-cell-number fractions.

One entry per CDR3 protein results from TCRdb running MiXCR on the 5' RACE reads. The repertoire holds roughly 190,000 distinct CDR3 sequences, with 9.5% to 11% as singletons. V was shortened by 3 bases and J by 10 bases, with 13 bases between the two germline ends. The CDR3 length is 14 residues. The germline V gene has CDR1 MDHEN and CDR2 SYDVKM. The rearrangement joins TRBV28 to TRBJ1-6; D may be TRBD1 (5 bases). The origin of this receptor is a man aged 18 to 30 who received the YFV17D yellow fever vaccine. The material sequenced was CD8+ T cells sorted from PBMCs, taken 15 days after the yellow fever booster vaccination. CDR3: CASSLSGVGSPLHF. Here the CDR3 DNA reads TGTGCCAGCAGTTTGTCGGGGGTTGGATCACCCCTCCACTTT.